Given below is one T cell receptor (beta chain) in context. The antigen is undetermined. CDR1 and CDR2 (germline): SGHVS, FQNEAQ. The CDR3 is made up of 13 amino acids. The germline V and J ends were trimmed by 5 bases and 3 bases, with 7 bases remaining between them. This entry comes from a study of OX40 agonist ivuxolimab in advanced cancers. Across the whole study: The diagnoses of dose-escalation patients were hepatocellular carcinoma, melanoma, renal cell or head and neck cancer. Overall study findings and caveats: At doses 0.1 to 3.0 mg/kg, CD4+ and CD8+ clones expanded.

Repertoires were generated with immunoSEQ multiplex PCR, while TCRdb's copy carries only in-frame clones and drops some. The repertoire holds 78,000 or so clones, with 92% as singletons. Sequenced here: CD4+ or CD8+ T cells sorted from blood, sampled in a trial of the OX40 agonist ivuxolimab. The chain combines TRBV7-8 with TRBJ2-2; no firm D call. This clonotype originated in an adult with an advanced solid tumor such as melanoma, head and neck, liver or kidney cancer. CDR3 nucleotide sequence: TGTGCCAGCAGCATAGTAGACACCGGGGAGCTGTTTTTT. This gives the protein CASSIVDTGELFF.